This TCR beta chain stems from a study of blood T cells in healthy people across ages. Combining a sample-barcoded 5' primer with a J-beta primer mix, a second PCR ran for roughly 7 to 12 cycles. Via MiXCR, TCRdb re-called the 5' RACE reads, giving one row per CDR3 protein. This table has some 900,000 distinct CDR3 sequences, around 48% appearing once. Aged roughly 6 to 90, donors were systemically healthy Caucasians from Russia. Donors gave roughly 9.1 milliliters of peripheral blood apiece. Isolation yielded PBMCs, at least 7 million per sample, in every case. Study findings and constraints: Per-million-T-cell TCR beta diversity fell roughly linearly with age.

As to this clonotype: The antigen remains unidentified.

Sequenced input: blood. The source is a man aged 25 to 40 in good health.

This CDR3 reads CANSLGGGSDTQYF. The DNA of the CDR3 is TGTGCCAACTCCCTCGGCGGGGGGTCAGATACGCAGTATTTT. The chain recombines TRBV10-3 with TRBJ2-3, with 8 bases fitting TRBD2. The trim removed 10 bases at V and 4 bases at J, leaving 10 bases unmatched. Germline loops: CDR1 ENHRY, CDR2 SYGVKD. The CDR3 spans 14 residues.